The 20 T cell receptor beta chains given below trace back to one sample, sequenced in a study of CD8 T cells in ankylosing spondylitis. TCRdb reprocessed the 5' RACE reads via MiXCR and lists one record per CDR3 protein. The sample includes 150,000 to 200,000 distinct CDR3 sequences, 13% of them seen just once. Sample: blood, either unsorted or a sorted T cell fraction (not recorded which). The source of these receptors is a female donor with ankylosing spondylitis or in good health (not recorded which).

Ten or more counts support this clonotype. The chain couples TRBV7-6 to TRBJ1-1; 7 bases fit TRBD1. The CDR3 spans 15 residues. V dropped 2 bases and J dropped 1; count of bases not matched to a gene: 4. CDR1 is SGHVS, CDR2 FNYEAQ, per germline. CDR3 nucleotide sequence: TGTGCCAGCAGCTTATTCAGGACAGGGAACACTGAAGCTTTCTTT. This sequence encodes CASSLFRTGNTEAFF.

This clonotype was recorded many times. This chain uses TRBV7-2 with TRBJ2-2; D call uncertain. Trimming cost V 1 base and J 5 bases, with 2 bases left between them. There are 12 residues in the CDR3. Germline V gives CDR1 SGHTA, CDR2 FQGNSA. The CDR3 nucleotides are TGTGCCAGCAGCTTAGTGACCGGGGAGCTGTTTTTT. Its protein is CASSLVTGELFF.

This clonotype has at least ten counts. This sequence joins TRBV6-5 and TRBJ1-2, with TRBD1 matching 9 bases. This CDR3 is built from 17 residues. Germline V lookup: CDR1 MNHEY, CDR2 SVGAGI. V lost 2 bases, J lost 2 bases, and 9 bases stayed unmatched. In nucleotides, the CDR3 is TGTGCCAGCAGTTACGGGACAGGGCCCTATTTAAACTATGGCTACACCTTC. Amino acids: CASSYGTGPYLNYGYTF.

This clonotype was counted many times. The chain links TRBV7-2 to TRBJ2-2; D call uncertain. The CDR3 is 13 residues long. The V end lost 5 bases, the J end lost 5 bases, and 9 bases lay between the germline ends. Germline V gene sequence: CDR1 SGHTA, CDR2 FQGNSA. CDR3 in DNA: TGTGCCAGCAGCGATCAAGGGACCGGGGAGCTGTTTTTT. Amino acids: CASSDQGTGELFF.

To note about this clonotype: At one boundary the junction diverges from the germline segment, which might be a read error. V gene TRBV6-1 combines with J gene TRBJ1-3; D may be TRBD1 (5 bases). Germline V gene data show CDR1 as MNHNS and CDR2 as SASEGT. This CDR3 has 16 residues. The CDR3 region is CASSTQGPVSGSTIYF. For the CDR3, the DNA is TGTGCCAGCAGCACCCAGGGACCCGTCTCTGGAAGCACCATATATTTT.

This clonotype appeared many times. The V call is TRBV12-3 or TRBV12-4, the J call TRBJ1-2; D unclear. Trimming stripped 3 bases from V and 2 bases from J, with 4 bases between. This CDR3 spans 12 amino acids. The CDR3 here is CASSFKNYGYTF. CDR3 DNA sequence: TGTGCCAGCAGTTTTAAGAACTATGGCTACACCTTC.

This clonotype has only a few counts. The CDR3: CAWSVPGRAPYNEQFF. The CDR3 nucleotides read TGTGCCTGGAGTGTACCCGGGAGGGCTCCCTACAATGAGCAGTTCTTC. The chain recombines TRBV30 with TRBJ2-1; 8 nucleotides align to TRBD2. Trimming cost V 0 bases and J 2 bases; bases outside gene matches: 6. This CDR3 has 16 residues. CDR1 and CDR2 from the germline V gene are GTSNPN and SVGIG (reference sequence).

In its sample, this clonotype was seen many times. V usage is TRBV5-5 and J usage is TRBJ2-5, with D possibly called TRBD1 or TRBD2 (5 bases each). The V gene's germline CDR1 is SGHKS and CDR2 YYEKEE (reference sequence). The V end lost 3 bases, the J end lost 1 base, and 7 bases lay between the germline ends. The CDR3 is 13 residues long. The chain's CDR3 is CASSWDGQETQYF. The DNA of the CDR3 is TGTGCCAGCAGCTGGGACGGCCAAGAGACCCAGTACTTC.

This clonotype came up many times. The rearrangement joins TRBV12-3 or TRBV12-4 to TRBJ1-5; 8 bases are a match to TRBD1. The CDR3 is 14 amino acids. With V trimmed by 4 bases and J by 8 bases, 7 bases remained unmatched. CDR3 sequence: CASSSQGALEPQHF. The CDR3 nucleotides read TGTGCCAGCAGTTCCCAGGGGGCCTTGGAGCCCCAGCATTTT.

This clonotype was seen ten or more times. This chain links TRBV20-1 with TRBJ2-3; the D gene is possibly TRBD2 (6 bases). The CDR3 is made up of 13 amino acids. With 3 bases removed from V and 4 bases from J, the gap between germline ends came to 11 bases. The germline V gene has CDR1 DFQATT and CDR2 SNEGSKA (reference sequence). The CDR3 here is CSASAGWADTQYF. CDR3 DNA sequence: TGCAGTGCTAGTGCGGGATGGGCAGATACGCAGTATTTT.

This clonotype was detected only a few times. The chain recombines TRBV29-1 with TRBJ1-2, with TRBD1 as a possible D gene (6 bases). The CDR3 spans 12 residues. The V end was cut by 7 bases, the J end by 4 bases, with 13 bases between. CDR1 is SQVTM, CDR2 ANQGSEA, per germline. The CDR3 region is CSDETGGYGYTF. CDR3 bases: TGCAGCGACGAGACAGGCGGCTATGGCTACACCTTC.

This clonotype came up a few times. This chain joins TRBV14 and TRBJ2-5, with 11 bases that match TRBD2. Germline CDR1 SGHDN, CDR2 FVKESK. V gave up 0 bases and J gave up 4 bases; unmatched junction bases: 4. The CDR3 covers 16 residues. The CDR3 sequence is CASSQDPSGRSETQYF. The DNA for the CDR3 is TGTGCCAGCAGCCAAGATCCTAGCGGGAGGTCAGAGACCCAGTACTTC. The variable domain in full, with the rest retrieved from reference TRBV14 and TRBJ2-5, is EAGVTQFPSHSVIEKGQTVTLRCDPISGHDNLYWYRRVMGKEIKFLLHFVKESKQDESGMPNNRFLAERTGGTYSTLKVQPAELEDSGVYFCASSQDPSGRSETQYFGPGTRLLVL.

The chain carries TRBV7-6 and TRBJ2-1, with no clear D. V shed 1 base and J shed 5 bases, with 9 bases lying between them. In germline, CDR1 is SGHVS, CDR2 FNYEAQ. The CDR3 is 14 amino acids. This CDR3 is CASSLDYPNNEQFF. In DNA, the CDR3 is TGTGCCAGCAGCTTAGACTATCCGAACAATGAGCAGTTCTTC. Combining the CDR3 with reference TRBV7-6 and TRBJ2-1 gives the whole variable domain GAGVSQSPRYKVTKRGQDVALRCDPISGHVSLYWYRQALGQGPEFLTYFNYEAQQDKSGLPNDRFSAERPEGSISTLTIQRTEQRDSAMYRCASSLDYPNNEQFFGPGTRLTVL.

In its sample, this clonotype was seen a few times. This chain's CDR3 is CASSLVAGTSYNEQFF. The CDR3 DNA sequence: TGCGCCAGCAGCTTAGTAGCGGGCACATCCTACAATGAGCAGTTCTTC. The chain joins TRBV5-1 to TRBJ2-1; 7 positions agree with TRBD2. CDR1 is SGHRS, CDR2 YFSETQ, per germline. The trim removed 2 bases at V and 1 base at J, leaving 6 bases unmatched. The length of the CDR3 is 16 residues.

This clonotype was seen ten or more times. The chain is built from TRBV11-2 and TRBJ2-5, with 8 bases aligning to TRBD1. J was trimmed by 2 bases and V by 5 bases; bases with no gene match: 4. The CDR3 contains 14 residues. Germline V gene data show CDR1 as SGHAT and CDR2 as FQNNGV. CDR3: CASSPRTGQETQYF. The CDR3 nucleotides read TGTGCCAGCAGCCCACGGACAGGGCAAGAGACCCAGTACTTC.

The table lists this clonotype with many counts. V and J are TRBV7-8 and TRBJ1-5; unclear D gene. Germline V gene lookup returns CDR1 SGHVS and CDR2 FQNEAQ. The CDR3 contains 12 residues. The V gene lost 5 bases and the J gene lost 8 bases, with 10 bases spanning the gap. CDR3 DNA: TGTGCCAGCAGCAGAGCTCGTGAGCCCCAGCATTTT. Translating it yields CASSRAREPQHF.

Comments on this clonotype: With a much larger clone just one base away, this may be a read error. The chain couples TRBV19 to TRBJ2-7; TRBD1 aligns across 7 bases. The CDR3 runs 14 residues. CDR1 is LNHDA, CDR2 SQIVND, per germline (reference sequence). This CDR3 is CAGRPRGQTYEQYF. For the CDR3, the DNA is TGTGCCGGTAGGCCCCGGGGACAGACCTACGAGCAGTACTTC.

V and J are TRBV7-9 and TRBJ2-2; the D gene is possibly TRBD1 (7 bases). This CDR3 has 17 amino acids. V was pared by 5 bases and J by 5 bases, with 21 bases between. Germline values: CDR1 SEHNR, CDR2 FQNEAQ (reference sequence). The CDR3: CASSPLRGALKTGELFF. The CDR3 DNA sequence: TGTGCCAGCAGCCCTCTCAGGGGGGCGCTCAAGACCGGGGAGCTGTTTTTT.

This clonotype showed up many times. The gene calls are TRBV28 and TRBJ2-1; 7 bases align to TRBD2. The CDR3 is 15 amino acids. CDR1 and CDR2 from the germline V gene are MDHEN and SYDVKM. V lost 2 bases, J lost 13 bases, and 14 bases stayed unmatched. The chain's CDR3 is CASSLPGLREMDQFF. The CDR3 DNA follows: TGTGCCAGCAGTTTACCCGGTTTGCGGGAGATGGATCAGTTCTTC. The full variable domain, rest sourced from reference TRBV28 and TRBJ2-1, is DVKVTQSSRYLVKRTGEKVFLECVQDMDHENMFWYRQDPGLGLRLIYFSYDVKMKEKGDIPEGYSVSREKKERFSLILESASTNQTSMYLCASSLPGLREMDQFFGPGTRLTVL.

To note about this clonotype: At one boundary the junction diverges from the germline segment, which might be a read error. V usage is TRBV10-3 and J usage is TRBJ2-7, with D perhaps matching TRBD1 (5 bases). The CDR3 has 14 residues. Germline V gene lookup returns CDR1 ENHRY and CDR2 SYGVKD. CDR3 DNA: TGTGCCGTTCAGCAAGACAGACACTCCTACGAGCTGTACTTC. Encoded protein: CAVQQDRHSYELYF.